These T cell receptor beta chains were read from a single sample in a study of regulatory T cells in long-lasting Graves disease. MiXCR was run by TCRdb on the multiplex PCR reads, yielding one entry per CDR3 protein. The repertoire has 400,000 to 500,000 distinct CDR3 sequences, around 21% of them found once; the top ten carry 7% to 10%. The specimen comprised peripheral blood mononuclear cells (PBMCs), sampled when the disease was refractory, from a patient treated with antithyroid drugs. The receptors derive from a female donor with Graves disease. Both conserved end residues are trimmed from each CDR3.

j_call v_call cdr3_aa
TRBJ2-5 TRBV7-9 ASSPRQGGGQETQY
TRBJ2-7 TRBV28 ASSFRKRELYHEQY
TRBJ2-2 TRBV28 ASSFGGMAGELF
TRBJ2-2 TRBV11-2 ASSLTRTNTGELF
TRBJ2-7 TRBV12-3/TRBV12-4 ASRRGLASSYEQY
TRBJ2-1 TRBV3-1 ASSQDSTNEQF
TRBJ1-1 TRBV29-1 SVESGPRGAF
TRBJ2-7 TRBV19 ASSIRKAYEQY
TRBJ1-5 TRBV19 ASSIDVPGKQPQH
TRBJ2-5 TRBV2 ASSDTGTNYAQY
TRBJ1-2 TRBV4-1 ASSRTRTGGNGYT
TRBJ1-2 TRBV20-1 SAWDSNGYT
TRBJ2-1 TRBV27 ASSFGSGNEQF
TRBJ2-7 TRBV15 ATSRGDSPTYEQY
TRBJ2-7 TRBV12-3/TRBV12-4 ASKRGDTYEQY
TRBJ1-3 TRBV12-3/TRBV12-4 ASSLLGVAGNTIY
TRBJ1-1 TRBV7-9 ASSLRGQGATEAF
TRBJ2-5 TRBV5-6 ASSLVGGMETQY
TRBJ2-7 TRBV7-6 ASSYGAVAGGPSYEQY
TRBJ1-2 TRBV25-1 ASRGPDRVYGYI
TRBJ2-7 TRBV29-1 SAVTSGSYEQY
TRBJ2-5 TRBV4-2 ASSFILTSGLQETQY
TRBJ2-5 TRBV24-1 ATSDPGLAVQETQY
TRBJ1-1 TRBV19 AISDLMNTEAF
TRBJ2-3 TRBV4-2 ASSQERTSGRTDTQY
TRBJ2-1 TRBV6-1 ATQLGYNEQF
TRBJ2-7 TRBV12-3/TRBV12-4 ASSSTSEQY
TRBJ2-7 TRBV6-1 ASRHPIPMGYEQY
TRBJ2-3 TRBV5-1 ASSLAPPSTDTQY
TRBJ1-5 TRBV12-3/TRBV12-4 ASSRTGVRGNQPQH
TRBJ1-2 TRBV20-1 SARQLYGYT
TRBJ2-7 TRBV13 ASSTGRLYEQY
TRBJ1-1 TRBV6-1 ASSEVGGYTEAF
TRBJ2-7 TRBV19 ASSITATYEQY
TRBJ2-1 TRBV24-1 ATSDLRLAGVNEQF
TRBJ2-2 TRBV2 ASSDHAGTGGTGELF
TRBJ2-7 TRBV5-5 ASSFYGSGPPYEQY
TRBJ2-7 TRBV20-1 SFLLLTSSRHPYYEQY
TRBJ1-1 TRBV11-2 ASRKGLGDTEAF
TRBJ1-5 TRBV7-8 ASSPPGGHQH
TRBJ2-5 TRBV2 ASYGTVQETQY
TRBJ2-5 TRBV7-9 ASRTGQETQY
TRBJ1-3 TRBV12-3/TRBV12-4 ASSSKDRTSGNTIY
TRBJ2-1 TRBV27 ASWRGPNEQF
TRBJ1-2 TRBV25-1 ASSEFGQNYGYT
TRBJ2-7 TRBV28 ASRFTGTHYEQY
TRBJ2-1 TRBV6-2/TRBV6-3 ASSYSNSGGGRRMLF
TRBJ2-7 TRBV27 ASSLSASLIYEQY
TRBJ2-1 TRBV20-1 SARYQINNEQF
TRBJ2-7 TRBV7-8 ASSLARSRLVNEQY
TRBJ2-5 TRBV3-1 ASSQDPDLETQY
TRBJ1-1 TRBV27 ASSLYGLTGGLTEAF
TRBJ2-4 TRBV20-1 SARVLAGLTNIRY
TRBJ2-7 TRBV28 ASGPYEQY
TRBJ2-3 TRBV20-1 SARRPGLANLDTQY
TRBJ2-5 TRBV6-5 ASSYIGEKTQY